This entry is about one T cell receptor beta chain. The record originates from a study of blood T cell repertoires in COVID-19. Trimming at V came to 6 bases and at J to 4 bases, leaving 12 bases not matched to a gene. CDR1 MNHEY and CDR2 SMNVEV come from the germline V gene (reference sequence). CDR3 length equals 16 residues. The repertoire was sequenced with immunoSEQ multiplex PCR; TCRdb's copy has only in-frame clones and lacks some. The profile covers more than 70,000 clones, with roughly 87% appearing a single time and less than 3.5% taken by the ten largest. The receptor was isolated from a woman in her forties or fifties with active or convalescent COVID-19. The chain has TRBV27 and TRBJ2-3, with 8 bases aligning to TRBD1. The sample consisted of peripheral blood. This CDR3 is CASSPGTGYSADTQYF. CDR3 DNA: TGTGCCAGCAGCCCCGGGACAGGCTATTCGGCAGATACGCAGTATTTT.